This is a list of T cell receptor beta chains from one sample in a study of CXCR3-negative and CXCR3-positive naive CD8 T cells. From its re-call of the 5' RACE reads, TCRdb lists each CDR3 protein once, without DNA. The sample data list some 140,000 distinct CDR3 sequences. Sequencing was performed on naive CXCR3+ CD8+ T cells from blood. The origin of the receptors is a human donor in good health. Some clones in this sample may be carry-over from other donors' samples. Both conserved end residues are part of each CDR3.

17,TRBJ2-5,TRBV7-2,CAGSLRGPMALQETQYF
15,TRBJ2-7,TRBV9,CASTPDPARGYEQYF
15,TRBJ1-6,TRBV5-1,CASSLEAQGRGPLHF
17,TRBJ2-1,TRBV4-3,CASSQVAPEDRVGEQFF
16,TRBJ1-1,TRBV5-1,CASSPGQGRWITEAFF
13,TRBJ2-7,TRBV13,CASSLGGVAEQYF
17,TRBJ2-4,TRBV6-5,CASSITRLAGGKNIQYF
13,TRBJ2-7,TRBV5-1,CASSETLSYEQYF
15,TRBJ1-1,TRBV19,CASSALTGMNTEAFF
11,TRBJ2-2,TRBV10-3,CAMSDGGELFF
12,TRBJ2-5,TRBV29-1,CSVQGAGETQYF
13,TRBJ1-1,TRBV30,CAWSVGGNTEAFF
14,TRBJ2-7,TRBV19,CASSISSGSYEQYF
14,TRBJ2-7,TRBV7-2,CASSFATSIDEQYF
14,TRBJ2-1,TRBV4-3,CASSLGGTTNEQFF
15,TRBJ2-7,TRBV15,CATSRASGGDYEQYF
17,TRBJ2-3,TRBV28,CASSLSQLGGLRDTQYF
14,TRBJ1-5,TRBV20-1,CSAPDSEPNQPQHF
17,TRBJ2-3,TRBV27,CASSPAGLAGNKDTQYF
15,TRBJ2-1,TRBV12-3/TRBV12-4,CASSLVQGPYNEQFF
13,TRBJ2-7,TRBV19,CASSGTSIYEQYF
13,TRBJ2-1,TRBV20-1,CSARVTRAFEQFF
14,TRBJ2-7,TRBV21-1,CASSKGNPDYEQYF
11,TRBJ2-1,TRBV12-3/TRBV12-4,CASTWSHEQFF
12,TRBJ1-1,TRBV28,CASSLRGTEAFF
15,TRBJ2-1,TRBV19,CASSITQPPYNEQFF
17,TRBJ2-1,TRBV10-1,CASSESLQGPSYNEQFF
14,TRBJ2-1,TRBV4-2,CASSWGVSYNEQFF
16,TRBJ2-7,TRBV27,CANPNPGHANAYEQYF
14,TRBJ1-5,TRBV27,CASSLRGYGQPQHF
16,TRBJ2-7,TRBV7-2,CASSLAVGTGVAEQYF
14,TRBJ2-7,TRBV6-1,CASSVRQFSYEQYF
20,TRBJ2-6,TRBV5-1,CASSLINGDLPISGANVLTF
14,TRBJ1-1,TRBV12-3/TRBV12-4,CASRNEGEGTEAFF
14,TRBJ2-3,TRBV4-3,CASSQVLAADTQYF
16,TRBJ2-1,TRBV29-1,CSVAGHSGRYYNEQFF
15,TRBJ2-7,TRBV14,CASSLVGTGGDEQYF
15,TRBJ1-2,TRBV28,CASSLSLRPNYGYTF
13,TRBJ2-7,TRBV11-2,CASSSQRDYEQYF
17,TRBJ1-4,TRBV15,CATSLKRIGAFNEKLFF
14,TRBJ2-1,TRBV4-1,CASSQPGAYNEQFF
17,TRBJ2-3,TRBV11-2,CASSLDRGGEDRDTQYF
14,TRBJ2-1,TRBV7-3,CASSSSGPYNEQFF
16,TRBJ2-1,TRBV28,CASSIHPGLAFWEQFF
14,TRBJ2-7,TRBV29-1,CSVEKDSSGREQYF
14,TRBJ1-2,TRBV5-1,CASSLYGTDYGYTF
16,TRBJ2-7,TRBV25-1,CASLPNGYSGSEEQYF
19,TRBJ2-3,TRBV29-1,CSVDGGGVRQPGGTDTQYF
15,TRBJ2-7,TRBV3-1,CASSQEARTSYEQYF
15,TRBJ2-7,TRBV7-9,CASSLGVGLVSEQYF
15,TRBJ2-7,TRBV3-1,CASSQGVLSDYEQYF
15,TRBJ2-7,TRBV14,CASSPRGQGAYEQYF
16,TRBJ2-2,TRBV7-2,CASSLEVGYNTGELFF